Listed below are T cell receptor beta chains from one sample, sequenced in a study of shared clonotypes between healthy human individuals. TCRdb's copy holds only in-frame clones and misses some; the assay was immunoSEQ multiplex PCR. The sample contains about 1.1 million clones, 70% to 80% of which appear only once. Sequenced sample: memory CD4+ T cells from PBMCs. These receptors all come from a young man in good health. Some clones in this sample may be carry-over from other donors' samples. The CDR3 runs from the conserved cysteine through the conserved F or W.

j_gene: TRBJ2-7; v_gene: TRBV9; CDR3aa: CASSVGSWREQYF
j_gene: TRBJ2-7; v_gene: TRBV7-9; CDR3aa: CASSLTVADNYEQYF
j_gene: TRBJ1-5; v_gene: TRBV6-1; CDR3aa: CASSEAGTDNQPQHF
j_gene: TRBJ2-1; v_gene: TRBV18; CDR3aa: CASSPAVKGAAGNEQFF
j_gene: TRBJ1-1; v_gene: TRBV9; CDR3aa: CASSSQGGWTEAFF
j_gene: TRBJ1-5; v_gene: TRBV6-5; CDR3aa: CASSYSAAPRDQPQHF
j_gene: TRBJ1-5; v_gene: TRBV19; CDR3aa: CASRPRTGDNQPQHF
j_gene: TRBJ2-1; v_gene: TRBV5-1; CDR3aa: CASSVGLAGGVEQFF
j_gene: TRBJ1-5; v_gene: TRBV6-1; CDR3aa: CASSEWSFGRPHNQPQHF
j_gene: TRBJ2-7; v_gene: TRBV5-1; CDR3aa: CASSLVRASGRNYEQYF
j_gene: TRBJ2-7; v_gene: TRBV9; CDR3aa: CASSPPGLAGFEQYF
j_gene: TRBJ2-1; v_gene: TRBV6-6; CDR3aa: CASNPTRGMYNEQFF
j_gene: TRBJ2-5; v_gene: TRBV27; CDR3aa: CASSLRGRLGETQYF
j_gene: TRBJ2-7; v_gene: TRBV6-5; CDR3aa: CASRKAGALLEQYF
j_gene: TRBJ2-7; v_gene: TRBV18; CDR3aa: CASSPRGPYEQYF